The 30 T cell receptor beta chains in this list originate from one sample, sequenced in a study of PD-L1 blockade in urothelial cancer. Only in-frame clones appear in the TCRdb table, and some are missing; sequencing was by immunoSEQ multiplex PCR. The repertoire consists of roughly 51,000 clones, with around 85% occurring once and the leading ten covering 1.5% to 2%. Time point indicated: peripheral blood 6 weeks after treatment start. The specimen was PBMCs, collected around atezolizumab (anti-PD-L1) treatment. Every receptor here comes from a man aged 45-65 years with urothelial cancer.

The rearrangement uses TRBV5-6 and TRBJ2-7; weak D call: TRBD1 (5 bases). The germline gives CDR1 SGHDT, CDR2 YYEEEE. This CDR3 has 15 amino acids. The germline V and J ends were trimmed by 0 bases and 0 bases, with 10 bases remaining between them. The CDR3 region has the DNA TGTGCCAGCAGCTTGGGCAGACAGTTCTCCTACGAGCAGTACTTC. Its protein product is CASSLGRQFSYEQYF.

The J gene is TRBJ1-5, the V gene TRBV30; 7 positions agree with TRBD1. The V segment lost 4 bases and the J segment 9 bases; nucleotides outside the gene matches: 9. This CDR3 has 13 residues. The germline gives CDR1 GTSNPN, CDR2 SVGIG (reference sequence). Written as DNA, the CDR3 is TGTGCCTGGAAAAGTACAGGGGCCGGGCCCCAGCATTTT. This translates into CAWKSTGAGPQHF. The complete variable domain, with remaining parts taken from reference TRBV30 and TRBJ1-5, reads SQTIHQWPATLVQPVGSPLSLECTVEGTSNPNLYWYRQAAGRGLQLLFYSVGIGQISSEVPQNLSASRPQDRQFILSSKKLLLSDSGFYLCAWKSTGAGPQHFGDGTRLSIL.

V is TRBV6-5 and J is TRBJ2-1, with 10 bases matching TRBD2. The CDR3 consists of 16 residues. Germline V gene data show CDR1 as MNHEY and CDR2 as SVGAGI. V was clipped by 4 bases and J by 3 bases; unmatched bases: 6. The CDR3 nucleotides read TGTGCCAGCAGTTCCCGGACTAGCGGTCACTACAATGAGCAGTTCTTC. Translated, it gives CASSSRTSGHYNEQFF.

CDR3 in DNA: TGCGCCAGCACAGCGGGAGACGGGGCAGATACGCAGTATTTT. Encoded protein: CASTAGDGADTQYF. The rearrangement links TRBV10-2 to TRBJ2-3, with 8 bases aligning to TRBD2. Germline CDR1 reads WSHSY; CDR2 reads SAAADI. The junction had 7 bases not matched to a gene; V was cut back by 7 bases and J by 4 bases. The CDR3 contains 14 residues.

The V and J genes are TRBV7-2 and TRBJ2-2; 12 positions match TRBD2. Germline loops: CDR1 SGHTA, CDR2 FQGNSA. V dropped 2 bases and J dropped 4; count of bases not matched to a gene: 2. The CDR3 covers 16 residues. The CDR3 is CASSLPSGRATGELFF. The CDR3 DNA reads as TGTGCCAGCAGCTTACCTAGCGGGAGGGCCACCGGGGAGCTGTTTTTT.

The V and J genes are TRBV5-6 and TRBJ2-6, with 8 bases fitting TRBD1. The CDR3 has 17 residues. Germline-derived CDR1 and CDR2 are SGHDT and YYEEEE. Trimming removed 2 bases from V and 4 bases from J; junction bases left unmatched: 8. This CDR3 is CASSFLQGAEGANVLTF. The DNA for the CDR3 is TGTGCCAGCAGCTTTCTCCAGGGGGCGGAAGGGGCCAACGTCCTGACTTTC. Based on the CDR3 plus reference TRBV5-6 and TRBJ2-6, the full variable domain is DAGVTQSPTHLIKTRGQQVTLRCSPKSGHDTVSWYQQALGQGPQFIFQYYEEEERQRGNFPDRFSGHQFPNYSSELNVNALLLGDSALYLCASSFLQGAEGANVLTFGAGSRLTVL.

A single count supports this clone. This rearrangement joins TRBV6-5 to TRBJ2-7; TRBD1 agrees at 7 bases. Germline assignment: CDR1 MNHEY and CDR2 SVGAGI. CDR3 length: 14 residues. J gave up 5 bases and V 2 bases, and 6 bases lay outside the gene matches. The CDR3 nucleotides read TGTGCCAGCAGTTACGTCAGGGGGTCTGACGAGCAGTACTTC. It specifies CASSYVRGSDEQYF.

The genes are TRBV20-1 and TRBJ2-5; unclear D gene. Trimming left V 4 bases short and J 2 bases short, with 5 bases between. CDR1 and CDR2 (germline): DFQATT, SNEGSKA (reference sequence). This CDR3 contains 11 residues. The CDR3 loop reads CSANSQETQYF. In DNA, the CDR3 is TGCAGTGCTAACTCTCAAGAGACCCAGTACTTC.

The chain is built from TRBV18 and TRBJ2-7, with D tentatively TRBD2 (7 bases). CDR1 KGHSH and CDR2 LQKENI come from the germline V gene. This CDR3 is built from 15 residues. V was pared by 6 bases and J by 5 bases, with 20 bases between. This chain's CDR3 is CASSPRDTTSDEQYF. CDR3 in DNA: TGTGCCAGCTCCCCAAGGGACACTACTAGCGACGAGCAGTACTTC.

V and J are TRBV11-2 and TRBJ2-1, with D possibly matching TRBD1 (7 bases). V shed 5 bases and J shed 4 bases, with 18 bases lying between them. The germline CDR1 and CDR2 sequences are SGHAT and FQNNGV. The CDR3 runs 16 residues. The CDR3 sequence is CASSLSWQGGYNEQFF. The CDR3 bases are TGTGCCAGCAGCCTCAGCTGGCAGGGGGGTTACAATGAGCAGTTCTTC. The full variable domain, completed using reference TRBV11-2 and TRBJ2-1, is EAGVAQSPRYKIIEKRQSVAFWCNPISGHATLYWYQQILGQGPKLLIQFQNNGVVDDSQLPKDRFSAERLKGVDSTLKIQPAKLEDSAVYLCASSLSWQGGYNEQFFGPGTRLTVL.

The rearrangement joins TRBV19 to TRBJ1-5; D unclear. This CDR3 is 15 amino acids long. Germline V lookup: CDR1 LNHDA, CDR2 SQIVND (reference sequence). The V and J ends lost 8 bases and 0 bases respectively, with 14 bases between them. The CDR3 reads CASSQVDYSNQPQHF. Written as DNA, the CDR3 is TGTGCCAGTTCTCAGGTAGACTATAGCAATCAGCCCCAGCATTTT.

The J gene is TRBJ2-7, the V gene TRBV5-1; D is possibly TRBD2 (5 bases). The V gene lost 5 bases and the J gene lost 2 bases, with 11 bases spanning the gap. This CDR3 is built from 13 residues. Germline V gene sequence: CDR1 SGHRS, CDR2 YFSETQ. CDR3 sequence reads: CASRRDLTYEQYF. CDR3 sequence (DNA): TGCGCCAGCAGGAGGGATTTAACCTACGAGCAGTACTTC.

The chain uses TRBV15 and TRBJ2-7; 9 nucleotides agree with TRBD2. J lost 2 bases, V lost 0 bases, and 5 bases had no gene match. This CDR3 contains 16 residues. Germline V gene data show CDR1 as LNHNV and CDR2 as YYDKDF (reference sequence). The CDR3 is CATSRDVGGGAYEQYF. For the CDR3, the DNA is TGTGCCACCAGCAGAGATGTGGGCGGGGGGGCCTACGAGCAGTACTTC.

The CDR3, as DNA: TGTGCCAGCAGCGTAAGGACAGGAGGCACTGAAGCTTTCTTT. This encodes CASSVRTGGTEAFF. The chain is built from TRBV9 and TRBJ1-1, with 7 bases matching TRBD1. Losses at the gene ends were 1 base for V and 4 bases for J; bases not matched to a gene: 4. This CDR3 is built from 14 residues. The germline gives CDR1 SGDLS, CDR2 YYNGEE.

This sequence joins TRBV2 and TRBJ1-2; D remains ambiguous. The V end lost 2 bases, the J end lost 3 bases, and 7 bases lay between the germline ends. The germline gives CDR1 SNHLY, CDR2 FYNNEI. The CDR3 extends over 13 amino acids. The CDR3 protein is CASSENGYYGYTF. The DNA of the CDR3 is TGTGCCAGCAGTGAAAACGGTTACTATGGCTACACCTTC.

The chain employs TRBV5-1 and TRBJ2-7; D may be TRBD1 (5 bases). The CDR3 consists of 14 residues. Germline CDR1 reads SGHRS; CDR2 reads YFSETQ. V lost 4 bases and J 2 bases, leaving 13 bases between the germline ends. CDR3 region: CASSLGQNPYEQYF. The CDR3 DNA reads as TGCGCCAGCAGCCTGGGGCAGAATCCCTACGAGCAGTACTTC.

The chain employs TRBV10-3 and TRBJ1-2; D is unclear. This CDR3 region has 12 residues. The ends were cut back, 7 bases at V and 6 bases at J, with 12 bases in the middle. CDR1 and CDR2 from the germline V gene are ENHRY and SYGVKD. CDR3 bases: TGTGCCATCACCGACACGGAAGATGGCTACACCTTC. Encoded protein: CAITDTEDGYTF.

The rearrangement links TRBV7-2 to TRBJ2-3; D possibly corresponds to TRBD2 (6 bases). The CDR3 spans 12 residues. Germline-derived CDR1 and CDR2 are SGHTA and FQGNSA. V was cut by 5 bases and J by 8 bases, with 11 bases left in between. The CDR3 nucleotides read TGTGCCAGCAGCAAAGGAGGGAGTACGCAGTATTTT. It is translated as CASSKGGSTQYF.

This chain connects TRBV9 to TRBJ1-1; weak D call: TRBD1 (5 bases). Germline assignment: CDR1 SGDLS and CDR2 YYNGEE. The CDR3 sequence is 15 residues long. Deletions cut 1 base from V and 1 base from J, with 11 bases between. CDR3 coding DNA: TGTGCCAGCAGCGTAAAGTCAGGGTCGAACACTGAAGCTTTCTTT. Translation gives CASSVKSGSNTEAFF.

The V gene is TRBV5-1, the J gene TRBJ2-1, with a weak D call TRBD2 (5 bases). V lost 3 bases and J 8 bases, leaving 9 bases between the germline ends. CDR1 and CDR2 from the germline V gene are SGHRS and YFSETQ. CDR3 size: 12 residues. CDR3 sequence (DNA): TGCGCCAGCAGCTCCCTAGCCGATGAGCAGTTCTTC. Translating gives CASSSLADEQFF.

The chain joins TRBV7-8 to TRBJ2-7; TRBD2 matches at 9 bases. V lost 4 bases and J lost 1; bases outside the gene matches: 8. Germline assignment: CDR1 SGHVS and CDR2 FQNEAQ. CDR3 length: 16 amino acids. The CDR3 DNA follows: TGTGCCAGCAGCTCTAGACTAGCGGATCGTTCCTACGAGCAGTACTTC. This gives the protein CASSSRLADRSYEQYF.

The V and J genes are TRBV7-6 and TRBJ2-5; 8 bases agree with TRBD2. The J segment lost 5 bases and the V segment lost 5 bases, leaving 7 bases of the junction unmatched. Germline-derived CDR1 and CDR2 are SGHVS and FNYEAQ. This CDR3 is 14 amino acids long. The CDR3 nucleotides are TGTGCCAGCAGCCCGTCGGGGGGGGTGGAGACCCAGTACTTC. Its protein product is CASSPSGGVETQYF. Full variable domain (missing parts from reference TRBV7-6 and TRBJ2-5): GAGVSQSPRYKVTKRGQDVALRCDPISGHVSLYWYRQALGQGPEFLTYFNYEAQQDKSGLPNDRFSAERPEGSISTLTIQRTEQRDSAMYRCASSPSGGVETQYFGPGTRLLVL.

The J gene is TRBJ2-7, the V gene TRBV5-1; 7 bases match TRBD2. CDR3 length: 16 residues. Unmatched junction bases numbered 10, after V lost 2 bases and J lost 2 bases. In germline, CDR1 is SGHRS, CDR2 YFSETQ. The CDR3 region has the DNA TGCGCCAGCAGCTTACACTCCGGGGGGTCAGCCTACGAGCAGTACTTC. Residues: CASSLHSGGSAYEQYF.

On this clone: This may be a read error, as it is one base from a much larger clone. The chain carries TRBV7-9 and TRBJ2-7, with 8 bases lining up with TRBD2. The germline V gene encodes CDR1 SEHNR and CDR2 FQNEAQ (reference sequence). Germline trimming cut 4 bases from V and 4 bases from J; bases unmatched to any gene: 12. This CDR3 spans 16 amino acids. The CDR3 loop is CASSSGTGGRSYEQYF. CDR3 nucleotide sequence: TGTGCCAGCAGCTCAGGGACTGGCGGGAGGTCTTACGAGCAGTACTTC.

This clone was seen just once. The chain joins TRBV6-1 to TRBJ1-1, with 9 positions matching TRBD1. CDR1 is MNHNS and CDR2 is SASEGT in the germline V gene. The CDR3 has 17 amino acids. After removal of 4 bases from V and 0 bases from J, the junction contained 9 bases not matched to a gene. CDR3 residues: CASSGPTGTGLNTEAFF. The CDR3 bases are TGTGCCAGCAGTGGACCAACTGGGACAGGGTTGAACACTGAAGCTTTCTTT.

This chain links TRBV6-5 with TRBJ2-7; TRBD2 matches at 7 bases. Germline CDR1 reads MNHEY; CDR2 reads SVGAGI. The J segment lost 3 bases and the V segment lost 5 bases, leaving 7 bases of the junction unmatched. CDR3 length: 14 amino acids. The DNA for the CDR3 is TGTGCCAGCAGTGGGACTACCAGACACTACGAGCAGTACTTC. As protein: CASSGTTRHYEQYF.

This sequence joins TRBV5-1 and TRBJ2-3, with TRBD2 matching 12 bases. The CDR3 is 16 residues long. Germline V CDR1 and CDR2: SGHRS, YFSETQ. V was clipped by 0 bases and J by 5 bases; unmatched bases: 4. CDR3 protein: CASSLETSGGGDTQYF. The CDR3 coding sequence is TGCGCCAGCAGCTTGGAGACTAGCGGGGGTGGAGATACGCAGTATTTT. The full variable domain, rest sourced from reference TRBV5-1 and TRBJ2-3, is KAGVTQTPRYLIKTRGQQVTLSCSPISGHRSVSWYQQTPGQGLQFLFEYFSETQRNKGNFPGRFSGRQFSNSRSEMNVSTLELGDSALYLCASSLETSGGGDTQYFGPGTRLTVL.

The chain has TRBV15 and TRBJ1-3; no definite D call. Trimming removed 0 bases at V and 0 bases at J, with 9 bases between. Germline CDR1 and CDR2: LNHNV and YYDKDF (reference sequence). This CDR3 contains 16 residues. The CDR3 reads CATSRDPEASGNTIYF. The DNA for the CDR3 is TGTGCCACCAGCAGAGACCCCGAGGCCTCTGGAAACACCATATATTTT. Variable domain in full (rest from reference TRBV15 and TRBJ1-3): DAMVIQNPRYQVTQFGKPVTLSCSQTLNHNVMYWYQQKSSQAPKLLFHYYDKDFNNEADTPDNFQSRRPNTSFCFLDIRSPGLGDTAMYLCATSRDPEASGNTIYFGEGSWLTVV.

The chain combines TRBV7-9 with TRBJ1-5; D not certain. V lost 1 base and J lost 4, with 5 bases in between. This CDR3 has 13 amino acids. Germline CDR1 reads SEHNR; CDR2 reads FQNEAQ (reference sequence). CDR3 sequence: CASSLGENQPQHF. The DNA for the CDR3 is TGTGCCAGCAGCTTAGGGGAGAATCAGCCCCAGCATTTT.

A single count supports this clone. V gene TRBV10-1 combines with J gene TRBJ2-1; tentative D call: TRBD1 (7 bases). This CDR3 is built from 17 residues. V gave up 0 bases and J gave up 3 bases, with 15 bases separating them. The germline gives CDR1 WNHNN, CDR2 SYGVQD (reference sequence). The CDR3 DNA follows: TGCGCCAGCAGTGAGTCGACGGCAGGGGGACTCTACAATGAGCAGTTCTTC. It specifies CASSESTAGGLYNEQFF.